The 20 T cell receptor beta chains listed next were all sequenced from one sample in a study of cytomegalovirus exposure and HLA in healthy donors. The PCR used 60 Vbeta and 13 Jbeta primers. Repertoires were generated with immunoSEQ multiplex PCR, while TCRdb's copy carries only in-frame clones and drops some. In the table there are approximately 130,000 clones, around 77% of which are singletons. The sample consisted of PBMCs. Receptors originate from a man aged 45-60 years in good health and CMV-seronegative.

The rearrangement uses TRBV4-3 and TRBJ2-1; 10 bases map to TRBD2. J lost 7 bases, V lost 0 bases, and 6 bases had no gene match. CDR1 is LGHNA and CDR2 is YSLEER in the germline V gene. This CDR3 is 16 amino acids long. The DNA of the CDR3 is TGCGCCAGCAGCCAAGAGGGCCTAGCGGGAGAAAATGAGCAGTTCTTC. This codes for CASSQEGLAGENEQFF.

The V gene is TRBV5-1, the J gene TRBJ1-2; D is uncertain. The CDR3 has 13 residues. CDR1 and CDR2 from the germline V gene are SGHRS and YFSETQ. The germline V and J ends were trimmed by 0 bases and 8 bases, with 11 bases remaining between them. The CDR3 loop is CASSLERLGGYTF. CDR3 nucleotides: TGCGCCAGCAGCTTGGAGCGACTTGGGGGCTACACCTTC.

This clone came up a few times. The genes are TRBV7-2 and TRBJ1-4; 9 bases align to TRBD1. There are 16 residues in the CDR3. The V segment lost 5 bases and the J segment 8 bases; nucleotides outside the gene matches: 12. Germline V CDR1 and CDR2: SGHTA, FQGNSA. The CDR3 loop is CASSRRTGTGNEKLFF. The CDR3 bases are TGTGCCAGCAGCCGTCGAACCGGGACAGGGAACGAAAAACTGTTTTTT.

This chain uses TRBV28 with TRBJ2-6; 7 nucleotides align to TRBD1. This CDR3 has 16 amino acids. Losses at the gene ends were 7 bases for V and 2 bases for J; bases not matched to a gene: 8. In germline, CDR1 is MDHEN, CDR2 SYDVKM. CDR3 sequence reads: CASTFHRGAGANVLTF. The CDR3 DNA sequence: TGTGCCAGCACTTTTCACAGGGGAGCTGGGGCCAACGTCCTGACTTTC.

The rearrangement uses TRBV7-9 and TRBJ1-1, with a weak D call TRBD1 (5 bases). Germline V gene data show CDR1 as SEHNR and CDR2 as FQNEAQ (reference sequence). Trimming took 1 base from V and 4 from J, leaving 16 bases between them. CDR3 length: 16 residues. This chain's CDR3 is CASSLEGRVRGTEAFF. The CDR3 DNA reads as TGTGCCAGCAGCTTAGAAGGTAGAGTAAGGGGCACTGAAGCTTTCTTT.

The genes are TRBV15 and TRBJ1-2, with D hard to call. The CDR3 sequence is 14 residues long. Germline CDR1 reads LNHNV; CDR2 reads YYDKDF (reference sequence). V was trimmed by 0 bases and J by 3 bases, leaving 8 bases between them. CDR3 DNA sequence: TGTGCCACCAGCAGAGACGGAGGATACTATGGCTACACCTTC. This gives the protein CATSRDGGYYGYTF.

V and J are TRBV14 and TRBJ1-3; D not resolved. The germline gives CDR1 SGHDN, CDR2 FVKESK. The V and J ends lost 2 bases and 0 bases respectively, with 8 bases between them. This CDR3 contains 15 residues. The chain's CDR3 is CASSQWAPSGNTIYF. The DNA of the CDR3 is TGTGCCAGCAGCCAATGGGCCCCCTCTGGAAACACCATATATTTT.

V gene TRBV9 combines with J gene TRBJ2-5; maybe TRBD2 (7 bases). Germline-derived CDR1 and CDR2 are SGDLS and YYNGEE. The CDR3 loop spans 15 amino acids. Trimming stripped 3 bases from V and 2 bases from J, with 14 bases between. The CDR3 DNA sequence: TGTGCCAGCAGCGCAGTCAGGGGAGGGCAAGAGACCCAGTACTTC. This sequence encodes CASSAVRGGQETQYF.

The V gene is TRBV10-3, the J gene TRBJ2-7; 7 bases fit TRBD1. The V and J ends lost 0 bases and 3 bases, in that order; junction bases with no gene match: 5. The CDR3 runs to 15 residues. Per the germline V gene, CDR1 is ENHRY and CDR2 is SYGVKD. CDR3 sequence reads: CAISESGQEYYEQYF. CDR3 sequence (DNA): TGTGCCATCAGTGAGTCCGGACAGGAGTACTACGAGCAGTACTTC.

This chain connects TRBV28 to TRBJ2-3, with 10 positions matching TRBD2. V was pared by 4 bases and J by 0 bases, with 4 bases of the junction left unmatched. The germline CDR1 and CDR2 sequences are MDHEN and SYDVKM. This CDR3 is built from 16 residues. CDR3 protein: CASSSTSGASTDTQYF. CDR3 nucleotides: TGTGCCAGCAGTTCTACTAGCGGGGCTAGCACAGATACGCAGTATTTT.

This chain connects TRBV27 to TRBJ2-7; tentative D call: TRBD2 (6 bases). CDR1 and CDR2 (germline): MNHEY, SMNVEV (reference sequence). This CDR3 has 16 residues. V gave up 1 base and J gave up 1 base, with 14 bases separating them. This chain's CDR3 is CASSLFAGTGSYEQYF. The CDR3 DNA is TGTGCCAGCAGTTTATTCGCAGGGACTGGATCCTACGAGCAGTACTTC.

This sequence joins TRBV7-8 and TRBJ2-5; the match to TRBD2 covers 15 bases. V gave up 1 base and J gave up 2 bases; unmatched junction bases: 2. The CDR3 has 17 amino acids. Germline CDR1 and CDR2: SGHVS and FQNEAQ. CDR3 bases: TGTGCCAGCAGCTTAGGGGGACTAGCGGGAGGTCAAGAGACCCAGTACTTC. As protein: CASSLGGLAGGQETQYF.

This rearrangement joins TRBV2 to TRBJ2-1; D ambiguous. The CDR3 totals 15 residues. Germline assignment: CDR1 SNHLY and CDR2 FYNNEI. V was clipped by 3 bases and J by 5 bases, with 14 bases between them. The CDR3 region has the DNA TGTGCCAGCAGTGAGGAGCGCCTAACGGACAATGAGCAGTTCTTC. The encoded protein is CASSEERLTDNEQFF.

The rearrangement joins TRBV28 to TRBJ2-7; D may be TRBD2 (6 bases). Deletions cut 5 bases from V and 5 bases from J, with 22 bases between. The CDR3 is 16 residues long. Germline assignment: CDR1 MDHEN and CDR2 SYDVKM. CDR3 region: CASSENRDSRNDEQYF. The CDR3 region has the DNA TGTGCCAGCAGTGAAAACCGGGACTCCAGGAATGACGAGCAGTACTTC.

The rearrangement links TRBV27 to TRBJ1-1; D not resolved. Germline loops: CDR1 MNHEY, CDR2 SMNVEV (reference sequence). V lost 4 bases and J lost 4, with 13 bases in between. The CDR3 is 14 residues long. The CDR3 spells CASSSSTPGTEAFF. The CDR3 DNA is TGTGCCAGCAGTTCAAGCACCCCGGGCACTGAAGCTTTCTTT.

The V and J genes are TRBV4-1 and TRBJ2-7, with D maybe TRBD1 (6 bases). CDR1 is MGHRA and CDR2 is YSYEKL in the germline V gene. The CDR3 totals 12 residues. Trimming pared 3 bases from V and 7 bases from J, leaving 10 bases between. DNA for the CDR3: TGCGCCAGCAGCCATACTACAGGGGAGCAGTACTTC. This sequence encodes CASSHTTGEQYF.

This clone has just a few counts. This chain uses TRBV4-3 with TRBJ2-3; D unclear. The CDR3 contains 16 residues. Deletions cut 0 bases from V and 4 bases from J, with 14 bases between. The germline V gene encodes CDR1 LGHNA and CDR2 YSLEER. The CDR3, as DNA: TGCGCCAGCAGCCAAGAATTAAGGCTAGGTGCAGATACGCAGTATTTT. Translated, it gives CASSQELRLGADTQYF.

The genes are TRBV18 and TRBJ1-1; 7 bases are a match to TRBD1. Losses at the gene ends were 2 bases for V and 1 base for J; bases not matched to a gene: 1. Germline values: CDR1 KGHSH, CDR2 LQKENI. The CDR3 has 14 residues. This CDR3 reads CASSPRTGNTEAFF. The CDR3 coding sequence is TGTGCCAGCTCACCAAGGACAGGGAACACTGAAGCTTTCTTT.

V usage is TRBV9 and J usage is TRBJ2-5; perhaps TRBD2 as D (5 bases). Trimming took 0 bases from V and 3 from J, leaving 21 bases between them. Germline values: CDR1 SGDLS, CDR2 YYNGEE. This CDR3 region has 18 residues. The CDR3 loop reads CASSVGPLRTGIEETQYF. The DNA of the CDR3 is TGTGCCAGCAGCGTAGGGCCCTTACGGACCGGGATAGAAGAGACCCAGTACTTC.

In its sample, this clone was seen a few times. The gene calls are TRBV5-8 and TRBJ2-2, with D possibly matching TRBD1 (6 bases). Trimming shortened V by 6 bases and J by 6 bases, and 15 bases separated the two germline ends. The CDR3 has 14 amino acids. The germline gives CDR1 SGHTS, CDR2 YDEGEE. CDR3 in amino acids: CASIRIQGSGELFF. The CDR3 nucleotides are TGTGCCAGCATCAGAATACAGGGCTCCGGGGAGCTGTTTTTT.